This T cell receptor (beta chain) was recovered during a study of T cell clones after liver transplantation. Study-level information: Samples came from ITN030ST, which attempted immunosuppression withdrawal within 2 years of liver transplantation. Pre-transplant mixed lymphocyte reactions yielded third-party-reactive TCRbeta sequences as comparators for graft-donor-reactive sequences. Post-transplant blood was tracked for graft-donor-reactive T cell clones identified in a pre-transplant mixed lymphocyte reaction. Apart from three HCV-positive recipients, transplants were for non-autoimmune, non-viral reasons.

Profiling relied on immunoSEQ multiplex PCR, and the TCRdb table lists in-frame clones only, not all of them. The sample shows under 85,000 clones, about four fifths of them seen only once. Germline assignment: CDR1 SQVTM and CDR2 ANQGSEA. This CDR3 is built from 13 residues. Trimming cost V 7 bases and J 1 base, with 13 bases left between them. The TCR originated in a human patient who received a liver transplant. Some T cells may possibly be graft donor cells. The source material was CD4+ T cells from blood, sampled 12 months after liver transplant. V is TRBV29-1 and J is TRBJ1-1; a possible D gene is TRBD1 (5 bases). In DNA, the CDR3 is TGCAGCGAGGTGACAGTGAAGAACACTGAAGCTTTCTTT. Protein: CSEVTVKNTEAFF.